This paragraph reports one T cell receptor (beta chain). Its antigen is still unknown. Per-base qualities were not stored, and no clone one base away is much larger. The method behind the library was the immunoSEQ multiplex PCR assay. Alongside a 770-gene immune expression panel, the team sequenced the T-cell receptor beta chain repertoire. The table was pulled from immuneACCESS by TCRdb, which kept in-frame rearrangements only. Such tables lose some clones; where checked, under half of the loss comes from unresolved V genes, and the rest has no known cause. Across this sample there are some 4,900 clones, with about three quarters seen only once. About 6.3% of the sample belongs to the ten largest clones. This record belongs to a study of brain metastases from non-small cell lung cancer (dated 2019 in TCRdb). For the wider study: In non-small-cell lung cancer patients, the researchers characterized the immune microenvironment of brain metastases and primary tumors that had been resected as matched pairs. The paper as a whole reports these results and caveats: T-cell infiltration was lower in brain metastases than in primary tumors (P < 0.001). Paired brain metastases and primary tumors largely shared TCR repertoires, although T-cell densities in the metastases were sparse. T-cell clones were apparently expanded in more than 50% of brain metastases relative to the matched primary tumors.

The cohort comprised roughly 42 patients with surgically resected non-small-cell lung cancer who had both primary tumor and brain metastasis specimens. Archival formalin-fixed, paraffin-embedded tissues were used as the tumor specimens. The CDR3, from cysteine to phenylalanine, totals 15 residues. Just CDR3 DNA is preserved here, 45 bases in frame from base 1. V and J lose 2 bases and 4 bases, and a span of 15 bases separates them. CDR1 and CDR2 (SGHNT, YYREEE) derive from the germline V gene (reference sequence). The chain is assembled from TRBV5-4 and TRBJ1-2; the D gene lacks a confident call. Sequences were obtained from primary lung tumor tissue. This specimen's cell subset or site label, per the study, means: primary lung tumor paired with brain metastasis. The origin of this receptor is a donor aged 40 or older with non-small cell lung cancer. The CDR3 in this case is CASSLASSFSYGYTF. Here is the DNA: TGTGCCAGCAGCTTAGCATCCAGCTTCTCCTATGGCTACACCTTC.